The text below deals with one TCR beta chain. Its recognized antigen is unknown. Base qualities are not recorded, but no much larger clone differs from it by a single base. CD8 naive samples consisted of CD45RO-negative cells that were positively selected for CCR7, yielding a CD45RA+CCR7+ population without TemRA cells. Healthy HIV-negative adults with no recently reported acute infections or vaccinations were included as donors. All donors were Caucasian adults living in Nashville, Tennessee, USA. Blood was obtained by leukapheresis, after which PBMCs were separated by Ficoll-Histopaque density gradient centrifugation and cryopreserved in liquid nitrogen vapor phase. Analytical flow cytometry was used to check the purity and quantity of every magnetically sorted T cell population. Genomic DNA was isolated from every sorted fraction and measured by UV absorbance on a Nanodrop 2000c. This sample was taken from a study of shared clonotypes between healthy human individuals (dated by TCRdb to the early 2020s). With regard to the full study: Two women and three men aged 18 to 49 years were included in the cohort. Libraries were prepared and TCR repertoires were sequenced by different laboratories using diverse techniques, in order to increase sequencing depth and limit assay-specific biases. To estimate repertoire size and how much clonotypes are shared between individuals, the study performed deep sequencing of blood TCR repertoires from roughly five healthy adults. For each donor, CD4 naive and CD4 memory were each run on three plates, CD8 naive on two plates, and CD8 memory on one plate. Each donor's leukapheresis produced roughly between roughly 0.9 and 8.9 billion PBMCs. Results the study describes overall, beyond this receptor: Larger estimated clonotype richness was generally found for naive subsets than for memory subsets. When a few donors were compared, the shared fraction of clonotypes was about 5.4% for naive CD4, approximately 3.5% for naive CD8, more than 2% for memory CD4, and 0.35% to 0.4% for memory CD8. Rarefaction of sorted-subset datasets indicated incomplete sequencing despite the large sequencing depth. The small number of donors limited the genetic and exposure-history diversity represented. Compared with non-shared clonotypes, the clonotypes found in all four sorted-subset donors had higher generation probabilities. Pairwise subsampling indicated that sequencing depth was expected to affect the degree of clonotype sharing among donors. Sampling was restricted to blood, and TCR repertoires in tissue are likely to differ from TCR repertoires in blood.

Using the deep immunoSEQ assay, TCR CDR3 regions were amplified from genomic DNA by multiplex PCR. Extracted genomic DNA from each cell subset was spread evenly across all wells of several immunoSEQ 96-well plates, with each plate serving as a replicate. For sorted subsets, each replicate PCR was loaded with 200 to 250 ng genomic DNA, equivalent to 25,000 to 35,000 T cell genomes. Purified libraries were quantified with a Qubit 3.0 fluorometer, sized on a Bioanalyzer 2100, and re-quantified with the KAPA Library Quantification kit. Each immunoSEQ 96-well plate was sequenced on its own single-read 150-cycle Illumina NextSeq 550 flow cell. The authors' pipeline ran thus. Because the immunoSEQ output held only junctional sequences and lacked quality scores, the filtering could not match the filtering applied to full-length reads. Sequences were annotated with PyIR, a Python wrapper for IgBLAST v1.9, and V/J genes and CDR3 were assigned using IMGT germline references. Any read was removed if the V/J assignment was weak (E-value above 1e-6), the CDR3 was missing, or the read contained stop codons, out-of-frame junctions, or ambiguous translated residues. V3J clonotypes were defined as sequences sharing an identical inferred V gene, J gene, and CDR3 amino acid sequence. Percentage overlap between repertoires was computed as shared unique clonotypes divided by the size of the smaller repertoire. Richness of each repertoire was evaluated using RTK rarefaction, the Chao1 estimator, and Recon v2.1 estimates of unobserved clonotypes. OLGA was used to compute generation probabilities for all TCRbeta clonotypes that the gDNA method yielded from a few donors. As stored in TCRdb, this immuneACCESS dataset retains in-frame rearrangements with V and J assigned. A fraction of the clones does not appear; measured against another copy, unresolved V genes explain less than half of the discrepancy, and the remainder lacks a known reason. V, J and clone size are those of that table, while D and trimming were read from the DNA. The sample includes roughly 2,000,000 clones, with 80% to 95% observed a single time. The top ten clones comprise around 1.7% of the sample.

The clonotype comes from a man aged 18 to 29 in good health. Some clones in this sample may be carry-over from other donors' samples. The sequenced material came from naive CD8+ T cells from PBMCs. According to the study, the label for this sample's cell subset or site signals: CD45RA+CCR7+.

The CDR3 region: CASSQDYRTGPVYGYTF. Here is the DNA: TGCGCCAGCAGCCAAGATTATCGAACAGGCCCGGTCTATGGCTACACCTTC. The rearranged segments are TRBV4-3 and TRBJ1-2; TRBD1 is a weak D gene call, 5 bases matching. V loses 0 bases, J loses 4 bases, and the germline ends lie 18 bases apart. Spanning cysteine to phenylalanine, the CDR3 consists of 17 amino acids. Just the 51-base CDR3 DNA is kept, in frame starting at base 1. Per the germline V gene, LGHNA is the CDR1 and YSLEER is the CDR2.